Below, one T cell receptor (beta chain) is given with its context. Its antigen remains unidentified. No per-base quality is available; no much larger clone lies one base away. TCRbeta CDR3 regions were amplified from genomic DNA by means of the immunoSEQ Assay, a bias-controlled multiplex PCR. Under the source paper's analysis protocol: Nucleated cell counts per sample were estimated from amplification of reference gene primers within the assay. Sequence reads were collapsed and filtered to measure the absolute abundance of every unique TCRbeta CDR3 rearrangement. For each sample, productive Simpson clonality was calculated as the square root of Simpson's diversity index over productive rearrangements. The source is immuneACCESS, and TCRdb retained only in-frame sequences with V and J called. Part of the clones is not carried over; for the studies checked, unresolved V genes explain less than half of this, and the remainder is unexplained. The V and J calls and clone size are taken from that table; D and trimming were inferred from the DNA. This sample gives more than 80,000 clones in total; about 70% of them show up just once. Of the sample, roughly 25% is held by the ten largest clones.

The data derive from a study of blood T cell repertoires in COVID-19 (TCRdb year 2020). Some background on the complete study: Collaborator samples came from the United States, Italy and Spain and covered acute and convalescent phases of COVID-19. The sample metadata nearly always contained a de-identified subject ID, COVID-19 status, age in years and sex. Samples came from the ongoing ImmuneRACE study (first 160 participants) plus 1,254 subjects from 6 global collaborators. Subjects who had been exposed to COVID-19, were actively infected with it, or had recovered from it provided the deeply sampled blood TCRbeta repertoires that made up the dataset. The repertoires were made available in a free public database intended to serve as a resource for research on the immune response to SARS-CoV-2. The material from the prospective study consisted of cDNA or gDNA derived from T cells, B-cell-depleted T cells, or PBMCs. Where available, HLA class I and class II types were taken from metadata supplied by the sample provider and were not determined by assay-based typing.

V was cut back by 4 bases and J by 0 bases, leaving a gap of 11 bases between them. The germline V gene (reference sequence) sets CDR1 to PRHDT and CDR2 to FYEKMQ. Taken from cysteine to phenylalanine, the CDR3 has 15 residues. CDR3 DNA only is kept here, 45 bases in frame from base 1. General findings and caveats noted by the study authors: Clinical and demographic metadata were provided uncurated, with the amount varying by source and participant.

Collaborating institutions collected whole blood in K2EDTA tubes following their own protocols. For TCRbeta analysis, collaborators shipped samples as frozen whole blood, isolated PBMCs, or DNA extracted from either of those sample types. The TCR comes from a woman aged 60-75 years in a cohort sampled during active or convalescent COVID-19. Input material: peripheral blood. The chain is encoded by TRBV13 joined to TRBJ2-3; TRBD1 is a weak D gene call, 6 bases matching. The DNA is TGTGCCAGCAGCTCCCGGACAGCTAGCACAGATACGCAGTATTTT. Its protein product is CASSSRTASTDTQYF. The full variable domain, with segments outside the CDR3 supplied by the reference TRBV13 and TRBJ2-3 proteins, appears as AAGVIQSPRHLIKEKRETATLKCYPIPRHDTVYWYQQGPGQDPQFLISFYEKMQSDKGSIPDRFSAQQFSDYHSELNMSSLELGDSALYFCASSSRTASTDTQYFGPGTRLTVL.